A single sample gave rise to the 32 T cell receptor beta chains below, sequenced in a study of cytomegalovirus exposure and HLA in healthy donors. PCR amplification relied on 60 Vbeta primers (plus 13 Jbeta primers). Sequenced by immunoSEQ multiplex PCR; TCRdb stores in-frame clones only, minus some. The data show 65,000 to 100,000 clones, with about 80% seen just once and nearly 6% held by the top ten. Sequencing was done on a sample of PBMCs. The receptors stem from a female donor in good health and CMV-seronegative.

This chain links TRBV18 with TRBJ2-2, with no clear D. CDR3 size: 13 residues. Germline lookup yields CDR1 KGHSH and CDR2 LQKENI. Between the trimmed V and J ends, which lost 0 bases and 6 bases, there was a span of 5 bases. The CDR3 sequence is CASSPPIAGELFF. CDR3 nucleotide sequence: TGTGCCAGCTCACCACCTATAGCCGGGGAGCTGTTTTTT.

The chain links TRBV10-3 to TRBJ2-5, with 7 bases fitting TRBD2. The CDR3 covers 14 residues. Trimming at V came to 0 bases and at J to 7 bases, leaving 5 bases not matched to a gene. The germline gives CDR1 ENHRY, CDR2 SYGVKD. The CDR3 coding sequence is TGTGCCATCAGTGAGTCTGTGCGGGAGTTGACCCAGTACTTC. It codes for CAISESVRELTQYF.

Written as DNA, the CDR3 is TGTGCCAGCTCACCATCAAACACTGAAGCTTTCTTT. Its protein is CASSPSNTEAFF. The chain links TRBV18 to TRBJ1-1; D is uncertain. Trimming removed 2 bases from V and 2 bases from J, with 3 bases in between. CDR3 length: 12 residues. In germline, CDR1 is KGHSH, CDR2 LQKENI.

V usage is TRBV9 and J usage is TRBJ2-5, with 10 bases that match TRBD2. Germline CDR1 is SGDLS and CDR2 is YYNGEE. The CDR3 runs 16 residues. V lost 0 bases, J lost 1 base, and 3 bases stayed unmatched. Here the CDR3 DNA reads TGTGCCAGCAGCGTAGGGGCTAGCGGGAGCCAAGAGACCCAGTACTTC. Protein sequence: CASSVGASGSQETQYF.

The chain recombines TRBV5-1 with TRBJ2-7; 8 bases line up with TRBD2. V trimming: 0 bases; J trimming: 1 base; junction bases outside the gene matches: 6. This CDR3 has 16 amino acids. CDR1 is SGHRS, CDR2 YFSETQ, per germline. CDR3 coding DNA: TGCGCCAGCAGCTTGGAGTTTACTAGCGGATCCTACGAGCAGTACTTC. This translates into CASSLEFTSGSYEQYF.

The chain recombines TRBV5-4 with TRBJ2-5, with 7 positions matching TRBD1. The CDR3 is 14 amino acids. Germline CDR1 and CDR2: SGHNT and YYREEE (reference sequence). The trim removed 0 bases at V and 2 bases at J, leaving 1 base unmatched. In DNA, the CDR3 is TGTGCCAGCAGCTTGGCGGGACAGCAAGAGACCCAGTACTTC. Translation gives CASSLAGQQETQYF.

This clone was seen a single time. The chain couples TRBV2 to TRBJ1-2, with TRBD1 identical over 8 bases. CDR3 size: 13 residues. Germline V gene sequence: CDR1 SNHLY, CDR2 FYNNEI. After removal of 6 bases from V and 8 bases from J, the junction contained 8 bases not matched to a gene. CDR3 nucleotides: TGTGCCAGCAGCGATTTACAGGGGGTAGGCTACACCTTC. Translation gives CASSDLQGVGYTF.

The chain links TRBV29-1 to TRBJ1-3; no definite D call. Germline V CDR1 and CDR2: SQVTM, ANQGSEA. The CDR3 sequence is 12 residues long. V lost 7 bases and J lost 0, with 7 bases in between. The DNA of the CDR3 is TGCAGCGGATACACCTCTGGAAACACCATATATTTT. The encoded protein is CSGYTSGNTIYF. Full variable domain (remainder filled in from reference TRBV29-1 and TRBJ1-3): SAVISQKPSRDICQRGTSLTIQCQVDSQVTMMFWYRQQPGQSLTLIATANQGSEATYESGFVIDKFPISRPNLTFSTLTVSNMSPEDSSIYLCSGYTSGNTIYFGEGSWLTVV.

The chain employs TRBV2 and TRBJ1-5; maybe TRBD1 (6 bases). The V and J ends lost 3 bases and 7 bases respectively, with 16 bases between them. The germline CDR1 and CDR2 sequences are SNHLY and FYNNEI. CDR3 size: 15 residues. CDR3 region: CASSEDLRGGQPQHF. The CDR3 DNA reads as TGTGCCAGCAGTGAGGACCTCAGGGGTGGCCAGCCCCAGCATTTT.

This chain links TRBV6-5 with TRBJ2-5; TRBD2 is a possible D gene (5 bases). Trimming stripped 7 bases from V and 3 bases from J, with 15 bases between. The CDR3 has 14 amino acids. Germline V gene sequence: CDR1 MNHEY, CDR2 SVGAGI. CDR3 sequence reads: CASTTGRPEETQYF. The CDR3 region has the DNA TGTGCCAGCACCACGGGGAGACCCGAAGAGACCCAGTACTTC.

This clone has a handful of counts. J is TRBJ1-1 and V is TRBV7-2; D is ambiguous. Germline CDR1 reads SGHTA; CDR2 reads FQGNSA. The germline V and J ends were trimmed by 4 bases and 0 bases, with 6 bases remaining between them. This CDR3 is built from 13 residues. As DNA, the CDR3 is TGTGCCAGCAGCTCCGCGGTGAACACTGAAGCTTTCTTT. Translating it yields CASSSAVNTEAFF.

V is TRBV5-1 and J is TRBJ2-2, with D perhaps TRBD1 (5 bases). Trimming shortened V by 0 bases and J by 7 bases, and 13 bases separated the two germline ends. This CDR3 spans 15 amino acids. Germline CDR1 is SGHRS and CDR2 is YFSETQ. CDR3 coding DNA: TGCGCCAGCAGCTTGGTAGCAGGGCACGGCGGGGAGCTGTTTTTT. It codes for CASSLVAGHGGELFF.

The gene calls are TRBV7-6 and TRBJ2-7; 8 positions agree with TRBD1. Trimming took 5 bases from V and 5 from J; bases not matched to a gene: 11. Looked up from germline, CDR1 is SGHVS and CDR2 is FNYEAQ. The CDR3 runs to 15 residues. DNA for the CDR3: TGTGCCAGCAGCCTGAGGACAGGGTCGTTCGACGAGCAGTACTTC. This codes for CASSLRTGSFDEQYF.

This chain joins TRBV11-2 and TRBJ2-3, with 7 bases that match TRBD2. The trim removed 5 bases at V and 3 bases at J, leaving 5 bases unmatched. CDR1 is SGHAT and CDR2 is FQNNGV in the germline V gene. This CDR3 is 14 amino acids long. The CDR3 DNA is TGTGCCAGCAGCCCGAGACTAGCAACAGATACGCAGTATTTT. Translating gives CASSPRLATDTQYF.

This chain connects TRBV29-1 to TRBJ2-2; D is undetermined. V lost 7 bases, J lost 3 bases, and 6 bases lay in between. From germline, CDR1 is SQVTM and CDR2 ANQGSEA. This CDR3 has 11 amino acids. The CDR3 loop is CSGAHTGELFF. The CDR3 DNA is TGCAGCGGCGCTCACACCGGGGAGCTGTTTTTT.

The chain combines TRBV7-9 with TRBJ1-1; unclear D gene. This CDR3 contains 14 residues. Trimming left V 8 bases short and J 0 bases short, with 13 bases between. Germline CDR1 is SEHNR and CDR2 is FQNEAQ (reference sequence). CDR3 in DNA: TGTGCCAGCGCCCTACAGACGGTGAACACTGAAGCTTTCTTT. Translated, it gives CASALQTVNTEAFF. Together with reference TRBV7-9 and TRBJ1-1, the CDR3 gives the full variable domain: DTGVSQNPRHKITKRGQNVTFRCDPISEHNRLYWYRQTLGQGPEFLTYFQNEAQLEKSRLLSDRFSAERPKGSFSTLEIQRTEQGDSAMYLCASALQTVNTEAFFGQGTRLTVV.

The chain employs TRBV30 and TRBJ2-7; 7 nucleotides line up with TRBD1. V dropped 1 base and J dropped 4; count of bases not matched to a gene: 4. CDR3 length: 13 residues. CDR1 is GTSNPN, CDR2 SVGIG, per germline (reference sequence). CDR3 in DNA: TGTGCCTGGAGTGGGGGACAGAAATACGAGCAGTACTTC. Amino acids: CAWSGGQKYEQYF.

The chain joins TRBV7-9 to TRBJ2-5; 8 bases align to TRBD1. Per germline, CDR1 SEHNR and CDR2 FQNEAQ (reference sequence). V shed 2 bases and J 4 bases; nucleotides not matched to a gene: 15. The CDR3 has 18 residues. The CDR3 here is CASSLSRGRGPHGETQYF. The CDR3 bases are TGTGCCAGCAGCTTATCAAGGGGCAGGGGGCCTCACGGAGAGACCCAGTACTTC.

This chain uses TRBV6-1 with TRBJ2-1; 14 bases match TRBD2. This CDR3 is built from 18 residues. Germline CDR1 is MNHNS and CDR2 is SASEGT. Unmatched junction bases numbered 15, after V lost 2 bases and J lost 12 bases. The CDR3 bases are TGTGCCAGCAGTGAATACGCAGGACTAGCGGGGGGACCAGTTAGGCAGTTCTTC. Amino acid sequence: CASSEYAGLAGGPVRQFF.

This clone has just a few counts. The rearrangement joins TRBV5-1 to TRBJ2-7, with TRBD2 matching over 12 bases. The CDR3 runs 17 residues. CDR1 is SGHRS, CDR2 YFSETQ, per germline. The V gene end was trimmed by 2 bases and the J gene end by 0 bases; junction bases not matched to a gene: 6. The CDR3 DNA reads TGCGCCAGCAGCTTACAGCGGACTAGCGGGGACTCCTACGAGCAGTACTTC. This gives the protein CASSLQRTSGDSYEQYF.

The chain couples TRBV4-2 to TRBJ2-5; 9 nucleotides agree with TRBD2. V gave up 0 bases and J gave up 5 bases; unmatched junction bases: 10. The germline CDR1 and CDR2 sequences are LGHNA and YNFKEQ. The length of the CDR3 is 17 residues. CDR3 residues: CASSQDRLAGQGETQYF. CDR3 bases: TGTGCCAGCAGCCAAGATCGCCTAGCGGGGCAGGGGGAGACCCAGTACTTC.

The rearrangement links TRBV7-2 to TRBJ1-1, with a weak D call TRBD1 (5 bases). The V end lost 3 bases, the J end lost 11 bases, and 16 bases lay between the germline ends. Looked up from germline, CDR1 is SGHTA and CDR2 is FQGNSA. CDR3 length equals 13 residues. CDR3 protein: CASSFSDTRAAFF. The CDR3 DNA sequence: TGTGCCAGCAGCTTTTCGGACACCCGAGCGGCTTTCTTT.

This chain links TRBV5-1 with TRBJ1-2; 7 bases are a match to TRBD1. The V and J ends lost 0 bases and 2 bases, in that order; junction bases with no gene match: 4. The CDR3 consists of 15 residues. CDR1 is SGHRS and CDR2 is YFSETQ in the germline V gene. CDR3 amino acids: CASSLGGQLNYGYTF. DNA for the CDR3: TGCGCCAGCAGCTTGGGGGGACAGCTAAACTATGGCTACACCTTC. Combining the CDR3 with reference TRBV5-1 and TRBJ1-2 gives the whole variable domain KAGVTQTPRYLIKTRGQQVTLSCSPISGHRSVSWYQQTPGQGLQFLFEYFSETQRNKGNFPGRFSGRQFSNSRSEMNVSTLELGDSALYLCASSLGGQLNYGYTFGSGTRLTVV.

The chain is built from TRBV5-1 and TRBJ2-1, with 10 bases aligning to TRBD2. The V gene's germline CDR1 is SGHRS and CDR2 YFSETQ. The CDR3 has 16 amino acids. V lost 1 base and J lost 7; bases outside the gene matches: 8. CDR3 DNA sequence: TGCGCCAGCAGCTTGAGTCTAGCGGGAGTGGAGAATGAGCAGTTCTTC. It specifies CASSLSLAGVENEQFF.

CDR3 in amino acids: CASSQTRGNTEAFF. Here the CDR3 DNA reads TGTGCCAGCAGCCAGACGCGGGGCAACACTGAAGCTTTCTTT. This chain uses TRBV11-3 with TRBJ1-1; D might be TRBD1 (5 bases). This CDR3 spans 14 amino acids. CDR1 is SGHNT, CDR2 YENEEA, per germline. V lost 5 bases and J 2 bases, leaving 12 bases between the germline ends. The full variable domain, completed using reference TRBV11-3 and TRBJ1-1, is EAGVVQSPRYKIIEKKQPVAFWCNPISGHNTLYWYLQNLGQGPELLIRYENEEAVDDSQLPKDRFSAERLKGVDSTLKIQPAELGDSAVYLCASSQTRGNTEAFFGQGTRLTVV.

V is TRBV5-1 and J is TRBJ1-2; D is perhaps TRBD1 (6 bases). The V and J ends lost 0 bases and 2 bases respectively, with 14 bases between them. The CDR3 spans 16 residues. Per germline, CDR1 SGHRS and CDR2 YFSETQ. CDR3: CASSLVRPTGNYGYTF. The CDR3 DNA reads TGCGCCAGCAGCTTGGTCCGCCCCACAGGGAACTATGGCTACACCTTC.

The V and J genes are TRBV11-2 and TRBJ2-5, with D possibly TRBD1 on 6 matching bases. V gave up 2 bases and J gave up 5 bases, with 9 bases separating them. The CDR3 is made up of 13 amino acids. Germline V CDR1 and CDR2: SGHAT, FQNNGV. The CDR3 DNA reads TGTGCCAGCAGCTTACAGGGGTGGGAGACCCAGTACTTC. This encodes CASSLQGWETQYF.

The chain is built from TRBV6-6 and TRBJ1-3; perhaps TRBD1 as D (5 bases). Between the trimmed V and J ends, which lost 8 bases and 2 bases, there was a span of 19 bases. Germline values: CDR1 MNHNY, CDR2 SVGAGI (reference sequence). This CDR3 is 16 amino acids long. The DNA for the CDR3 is TGTGCCAGCCAGACGGGGGGATTAGGGACTGGAAACACCATATATTTT. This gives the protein CASQTGGLGTGNTIYF.

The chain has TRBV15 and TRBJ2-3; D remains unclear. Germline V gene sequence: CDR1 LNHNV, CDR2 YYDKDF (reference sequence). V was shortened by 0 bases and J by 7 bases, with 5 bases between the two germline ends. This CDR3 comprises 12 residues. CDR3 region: CATSRDEYTQYF. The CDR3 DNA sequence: TGTGCCACCAGCAGAGATGAGTATACGCAGTATTTT. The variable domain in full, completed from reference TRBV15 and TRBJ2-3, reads DAMVIQNPRYQVTQFGKPVTLSCSQTLNHNVMYWYQQKSSQAPKLLFHYYDKDFNNEADTPDNFQSRRPNTSFCFLDIRSPGLGDTAMYLCATSRDEYTQYFGPGTRLTVL.

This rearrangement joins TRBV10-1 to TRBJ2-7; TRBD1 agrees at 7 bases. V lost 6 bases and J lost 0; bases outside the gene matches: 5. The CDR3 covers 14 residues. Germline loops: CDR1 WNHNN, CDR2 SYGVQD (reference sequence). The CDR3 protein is CASSKGQRSYEQYF. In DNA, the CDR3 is TGCGCCAGCAGCAAGGGACAGCGCTCCTACGAGCAGTACTTC.

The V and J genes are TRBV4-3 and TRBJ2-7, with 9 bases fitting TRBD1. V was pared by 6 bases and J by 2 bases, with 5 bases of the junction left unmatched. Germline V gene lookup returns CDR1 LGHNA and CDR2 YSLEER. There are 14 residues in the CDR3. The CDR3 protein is CASSLRDRAYEQYF. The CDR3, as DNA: TGCGCCAGCAGTCTCCGGGACAGGGCCTACGAGCAGTACTTC.

CDR3 in amino acids: CASSLGPGQRFSGANVLTF. CDR3 sequence (DNA): TGCGCCAGCAGCTTGGGGCCGGGACAGAGATTCTCTGGGGCCAACGTCCTGACTTTC. The rearrangement joins TRBV5-1 to TRBJ2-6; TRBD1 aligns across 7 bases. CDR1 is SGHRS, CDR2 YFSETQ, per germline. There are 19 residues in the CDR3. Trimming at V came to 0 bases and at J to 0 bases, leaving 9 bases not matched to a gene.